This is a list of T cell receptor beta chains from one sample in a study of cytomegalovirus exposure and HLA in healthy donors. The method was immunoSEQ multiplex PCR; TCRdb's version includes in-frame clones alone and lacks a portion of them. This sample yields more than 110,000 clones, of which over 70% are seen a single time; approximately 0.9% belongs to the top ten. The material sequenced was PBMCs. These receptors were obtained from a man aged 18 to 35 in good health and CMV-seronegative. Each CDR3 is given with its conserved first and last residue. Fields, in order: D gene, J gene, clone size, CDR3 length, V gene, CDR3 protein, CDR3 DNA. The D gene is left open where the match is weak. The size of a clone is reported for some rows only, either as once, few or many, or as a class for expanded clones.

. | TRBJ1-1 | . | 17 | TRBV7-2 | CASSLARLNRMNTEAFF | TGTGCCAGCAGCTTAGCGCGTCTCAACCGAATGAACACTGAAGCTTTCTTT
TRBD1 | TRBJ1-2 | . | 13 | TRBV19 | CASSRDRAYGYTF | TGTGCCAGTAGCCGGGACAGGGCGTATGGCTACACCTTC
. | TRBJ2-1 | . | 13 | TRBV6-4 | CASSPIRGNEQFF | TGTGCCAGCAGCCCTATCCGGGGGAATGAGCAGTTCTTC
. | TRBJ1-3 | few | 15 | TRBV7-9 | CASSLAGGSGNTIYF | TGTGCCAGCAGCTTAGCGGGGGGGAGCGGAAACACCATATATTTT
TRBD2 | TRBJ2-1 | . | 16 | TRBV19 | CASRISGTSSYNEQFF | TGTGCCAGTAGGATTTCGGGGACTAGCTCCTACAATGAGCAGTTCTTC
. | TRBJ2-5 | . | 15 | TRBV18 | CASSAINTFQETQYF | TGTGCCAGCTCAGCCATTAACACCTTCCAAGAGACCCAGTACTTC
. | TRBJ2-6 | . | 14 | TRBV19 | CASSYSSGANVLTF | TGCGCCAGTAGCTACAGCTCTGGGGCCAACGTCCTGACTTTC
. | TRBJ2-1 | few | 13 | TRBV30 | CAWTVGAYNEQFF | TGTGCCTGGACCGTAGGGGCTTACAATGAGCAGTTCTTC
TRBD1 | TRBJ2-3 | . | 13 | TRBV30 | CAIDRGSTDTQYF | TGTGCCATTGACAGGGGAAGCACAGATACGCAGTATTTT
. | TRBJ1-5 | . | 12 | TRBV7-6 | CASSPEQGPLHF | TGTGCCAGCAGCCCCGAACAGGGACCCCTGCATTTT
TRBD1 | TRBJ2-3 | . | 15 | TRBV27 | CASSQPGQGTDTQYF | TGTGCCAGCAGTCAACCGGGACAGGGTACAGATACGCAGTATTTT
. | TRBJ1-5 | . | 14 | TRBV2 | CASRPGLVNQPQHF | TGTGCCAGCAGGCCGGGATTAGTCAATCAGCCCCAGCATTTT
. | TRBJ1-3 | . | 14 | TRBV5-1 | CASSQGVTGNTIYF | TGCGCCAGCAGTCAAGGGGTAACTGGAAACACCATATATTTT
. | TRBJ1-2 | . | 15 | TRBV5-5 | CASSLSVGETYGYTF | TGTGCCAGCAGCTTGTCCGTCGGAGAGACCTATGGCTACACCTTC
TRBD2 | TRBJ2-4 | . | 18 | TRBV7-9 | CASSLDSRTSGAKNIQYF | TGTGCCAGCAGCTTAGATTCTCGGACTAGCGGGGCCAAAAACATTCAGTACTTC
TRBD1 | TRBJ1-6 | . | 14 | TRBV7-2 | CASSRTGDIETLHF | TGTGCCAGCAGCCGGACAGGCGACATTGAAACCCTCCACTTT
. | TRBJ2-7 | . | 15 | TRBV6-1 | CASSEAGSFSYEQYF | TGTGCCAGCAGTGAAGCTGGCAGTTTCTCCTACGAGCAGTACTTC
TRBD2 | TRBJ2-1 | . | 17 | TRBV13 | CASSKRTSGVLGNEQFF | TGTGCCAGCAGCAAAAGGACTAGCGGGGTACTAGGCAATGAGCAGTTCTTC
. | TRBJ1-2 | . | 12 | TRBV7-9 | CASSFTGYGYTF | TGTGCCAGCAGTTTTACAGGGTATGGCTACACCTTC
TRBD2 | TRBJ2-7 | . | 16 | TRBV12-5 | CASGRTSGGIPYEQYF | TGTGCTAGTGGTAGGACTAGCGGGGGGATTCCCTACGAGCAGTACTTC
. | TRBJ1-1 | . | 15 | TRBV5-1 | CASSLVGQGPIEAFF | TGCGCCAGCAGCTTGGTTGGGCAGGGGCCCATTGAAGCTTTCTTT
TRBD1 | TRBJ2-7 | . | 15 | TRBV14 | CASSPGYRGQVGQYF | TGTGCCAGCAGCCCGGGGTACAGGGGGCAAGTAGGGCAGTACTTC
. | TRBJ2-5 | . | 15 | TRBV7-2 | CASSLELPWSETQYF | TGTGCCAGCAGCTTAGAGCTGCCCTGGTCAGAGACCCAGTACTTC
TRBD1 | TRBJ2-2 | . | 15 | TRBV19 | CASSAGGAGTGELFF | TGTGCCAGTAGTGCAGGGGGCGCGGGCACCGGGGAGCTGTTTTTT
. | TRBJ2-5 | . | 14 | TRBV25-1 | CASSGAAIQETQYF | TGTGCCAGCAGTGGTGCAGCGATCCAAGAGACCCAGTACTTC
TRBD1 | TRBJ1-1 | . | 14 | TRBV7-8 | CASSTRQGWTEAFF | TGTGCCAGCAGCACGAGACAGGGTTGGACTGAAGCTTTCTTT
. | TRBJ2-7 | . | 13 | TRBV29-1 | CSVESAGTYEQYF | TGCAGCGTTGAAAGTGCAGGAACCTACGAGCAGTACTTC
TRBD1 | TRBJ1-1 | . | 13 | TRBV10-2 | CASTDRGNTEAFF | TGCGCCAGCACAGACAGGGGGAACACTGAAGCTTTCTTT
. | TRBJ2-1 | once | 17 | TRBV2 | CASSRGGTLISYNEQFF | TGTGCCAGCAGCCGCGGCGGGACTCTCATCTCCTACAATGAGCAGTTCTTC
TRBD1 | TRBJ2-7 | . | 16 | TRBV25-1 | CASSERSSGQAYEQYF | TGTGCCAGCAGTGAAAGGTCTTCGGGACAGGCCTACGAGCAGTACTTC
. | TRBJ2-7 | . | 15 | TRBV6-1 | CASLPKRISSYEQYF | TGTGCCAGCCTCCCAAAGCGGATCAGTTCCTACGAGCAGTACTTC
. | TRBJ1-2 | . | 15 | TRBV5-6 | CASSPIKTIAAGYTF | TGTGCCAGCAGCCCTATTAAGACAATAGCGGCTGGCTACACCTTC
TRBD1 | TRBJ1-6 | . | 16 | TRBV18 | CASSPPTTGFNSPLHF | TGTGCCAGCTCACCACCGACGACAGGGTTTAATTCACCCCTCCACTTT
. | TRBJ1-3 | . | 13 | TRBV12-5 | CASGSGLGDTIYF | TGTGCTAGTGGTTCGGGACTGGGAGACACCATATATTTT
. | TRBJ1-1 | . | 16 | TRBV7-2 | CASSLAIRTDGRGAFF | TGTGCCAGCAGCTTAGCAATACGGACAGATGGCCGGGGAGCTTTCTTT
TRBD2 | TRBJ2-5 | . | 14 | TRBV11-2 | CASTGLAGGETQYF | TGTGCCAGTACAGGACTAGCGGGGGGGGAGACCCAGTACTTC
TRBD1 | TRBJ1-2 | . | 14 | TRBV27 | CASSRQGAMYGYTF | TGTGCCAGCAGCCGACAGGGGGCTATGTATGGCTACACCTTC
TRBD1 | TRBJ1-1 | few | 13 | TRBV7-9 | CASSSQGGIEAFF | TGTGCCAGCAGCTCCCAGGGGGGCATTGAAGCTTTCTTT
TRBD2 | TRBJ2-1 | . | 17 | TRBV2 | CASSERGPGLGDNEQFF | TGTGCCAGCAGTGAACGGGGCCCGGGACTAGGAGACAATGAGCAGTTCTTC
. | TRBJ2-1 | . | 15 | TRBV19 | CASSIRRGPVNEQFF | TGTGCCAGTAGTATAAGGAGGGGGCCGGTCAATGAGCAGTTCTTC
TRBD1 | TRBJ1-2 | . | 13 | TRBV12-5 | CASAPGTGYGYTF | TGTGCTAGTGCCCCCGGGACAGGCTATGGCTACACCTTC
. | TRBJ2-7 | . | 13 | TRBV7-2 | CASSPHRAYEQYF | TGTGCCAGCAGCCCTCACAGGGCCTACGAGCAGTACTTC